Listed below are T cell receptor beta chains from one sample, sequenced in a study of Ad26.COV2.S vaccination and SARS-CoV-2 variants. The data were produced by immunoSEQ multiplex PCR, yet TCRdb's version contains in-frame clones alone and is incomplete. The sample records about 320,000 clones, 85% being singletons. Specimen: peripheral blood, collected in a trial of Ad26.COV2.S vaccine versus placebo. The receptors derive from a person aged 18-65 years who received the Ad26.COV2.S COVID-19 vaccine or a placebo. Each CDR3 is given with its conserved first and last residue. A D gene is named only where the DNA matches it firmly. Where a row states a size, it is once, few, many or the class of an expanded clone; other rows omit it.

TRBD2 | TRBJ2-7 | NA | TRBV14 | TGTGCCAGCAGCCAAGACTCGCGGGGGGGCGGCGAGCAGTACTTC | CASSQDSRGGGEQYF
NA | TRBJ1-1 | NA | TRBV19 | TGTGCCAGTAGGACAAAGGGGGGGACTGAAGCTTTCTTT | CASRTKGGTEAFF
NA | TRBJ2-7 | NA | TRBV19 | TGTGCCAGTAGGGGGCAAAGCCCCTACGAGCAGTACTTC | CASRGQSPYEQYF
TRBD1 | TRBJ2-2 | NA | TRBV5-1 | TGCGCCAGCAGCTATTCGACAGGGGACACCGGGGAGCTGTTTTTT | CASSYSTGDTGELFF
NA | TRBJ2-2 | NA | TRBV5-1 | TGCGCCAGCAGCTTGGCCCCTACAGGGAACACCGGGGAGCTGTTTTTT | CASSLAPTGNTGELFF
TRBD1 | TRBJ2-1 | once | TRBV28 | TGTGCCAGCAGTCCCGCCACAGGGGGGTCCTACAATGAGCAGTTCTTC | CASSPATGGSYNEQFF
NA | TRBJ2-3 | NA | TRBV2 | TGTGCCAGCAGTGGGCACGGAGGTAGCACAGATACGCAGTATTTT | CASSGHGGSTDTQYF
NA | TRBJ1-1 | NA | TRBV28 | TGTGCCAGCAGTTTTGTAAGGCAGTCAAAAGCTTTCTTT | CASSFVRQSKAFF
NA | TRBJ1-1 | NA | TRBV28 | TGTGCCAGCGGTCCTCTCGGATTGCGGACTGAAGCTTTCTTT | CASGPLGLRTEAFF
NA | TRBJ2-7 | NA | TRBV28 | TGTGCCAGCTCGCGGTCCCTCTCCTACGAGCAGTACTTC | CASSRSLSYEQYF
NA | TRBJ1-5 | NA | TRBV6-1 | TGTGCCAGCAGTGCCCGGGACTCTTATAGCAATCAGCCCCAGCATTTT | CASSARDSYSNQPQHF
TRBD1 | TRBJ1-2 | NA | TRBV10-2 | TGCGCCAGCAGACGGGACAGCTATGGCTACACCTTC | CASRRDSYGYTF
NA | TRBJ2-7 | NA | TRBV5-1 | TGCGCCAGCAGCTTCGGGACTCTCAACGAGCAGTACTTC | CASSFGTLNEQYF
NA | TRBJ2-3 | NA | TRBV9 | TGTGCCAGCAGCGTGGGCGCGAGCACAGATACGCAGTATTTT | CASSVGASTDTQYF
TRBD1 | TRBJ2-5 | NA | TRBV4-2 | TGTGCCAGCAGCCAAGGGACAGGGGGCATTATAGAGACCCAGTACTTC | CASSQGTGGIIETQYF
NA | TRBJ2-2 | NA | TRBV27 | TGTGCCAGCACCCGTACGGGCCCCTTTGGCGCGAACACCGGGGAGCTGTTTTTT | CASTRTGPFGANTGELFF
NA | TRBJ1-2 | NA | TRBV7-3 | TGTGCCAGCAGCCCTACCCCCGGAAATGGCTACACCTTC | CASSPTPGNGYTF
TRBD2 | TRBJ2-7 | NA | TRBV2 | TGTGCCAGCAGTGATCTAGCGGGGATGATCCCTCGGGAGCAGTACTTC | CASSDLAGMIPREQYF
NA | TRBJ2-1 | NA | TRBV3-1/TRBV3-2 | TGTGCCAGCAGCCAATCGGTGGACTCCTACAATGAGCAGTTCTTC | CASSQSVDSYNEQFF
TRBD1 | TRBJ2-7 | NA | TRBV3-1/TRBV3-2 | TGTGCCAGCAGCGTCCGGGACAGGGCTTGGGAGCAGTACTTC | CASSVRDRAWEQYF
NA | TRBJ1-1 | NA | TRBV6-5 | TGTGCCAGCAGGAGACAGAACGAGAACACTGAAGCTTTCTTT | CASRRQNENTEAFF
NA | TRBJ2-5 | NA | TRBV6-5 | TGTGCCAGCAGACAAAATACGGTAGAGACCCAGTACTTC | CASRQNTVETQYF
TRBD1 | TRBJ1-4 | NA | TRBV7-8 | TGTGCCAGCAGCTCGAGGGACAGGGTGAAACTGTTTTTT | CASSSRDRVKLFF
NA | TRBJ1-6 | NA | TRBV9 | TGTGCCAGCAGCCCCGGGGGGGATAATTCACCCCTCCACTTT | CASSPGGDNSPLHF
NA | TRBJ2-3 | NA | TRBV29-1 | TGCAGCGCCAGACTTTCAGATACGCAGTATTTT | CSARLSDTQYF
NA | TRBJ2-1 | NA | TRBV10-1 | TGCGCCAGACGACCGGGCCACAAAAATGAGCAGTTCTTC | CARRPGHKNEQFF